The T cell receptor beta chain under discussion was sequenced for a study of shared clonotypes between healthy human individuals. Study-wide results and limits: Researchers sampled blood only, noting tissue repertoires likely differ. Naive subsets usually exceeded memory subsets in estimated richness.

At the deep level, the assay was run. Every subset's genomic DNA went evenly onto several immunoSEQ plates. Clones were read by immunoSEQ multiplex PCR, and TCRdb kept only the in-frame ones, dropping some. The data hold over 2 million clones, with approximately 90% observed a single time. For this clone: Its target is not known.

Germline CDR1 reads SGHAT; CDR2 reads FQNNGV. V trimming: 0 bases; J trimming: 2 bases; junction bases outside the gene matches: 7. The CDR3 loop spans 17 amino acids. V gene TRBV11-2 combines with J gene TRBJ2-1; 7 bases are a match to TRBD2. The TCR originated in a man aged 18-30 years in good health. Some clones in this sample may be carry-over from other donors' samples. Input material: naive CD4+ T cells from PBMCs. The subset is: CD45RA+ positively selected. DNA of the CDR3: TGTGCCAGCAGCTTAGATTTGGGCGGGAGTCCCTACAATGAGCAGTTCTTC. Translated: CASSLDLGGSPYNEQFF.